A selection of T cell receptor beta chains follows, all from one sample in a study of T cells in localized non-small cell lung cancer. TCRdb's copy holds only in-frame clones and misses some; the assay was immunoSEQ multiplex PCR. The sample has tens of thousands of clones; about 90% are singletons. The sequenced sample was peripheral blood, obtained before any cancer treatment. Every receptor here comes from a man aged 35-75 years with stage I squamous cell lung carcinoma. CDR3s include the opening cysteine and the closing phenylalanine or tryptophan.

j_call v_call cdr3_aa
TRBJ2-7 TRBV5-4 CASSPQGGGFEQYF
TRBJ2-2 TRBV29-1 CSVGQAGLAGELFF
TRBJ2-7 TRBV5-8 CASSHLRDYEQYF
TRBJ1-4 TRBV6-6 CASSYGRGANEKLFF
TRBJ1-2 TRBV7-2 CASSLSGTGEGYGYTF
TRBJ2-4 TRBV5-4 CASSLPGDKNIQYF
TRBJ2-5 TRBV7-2 CASSLAGTQETQYF
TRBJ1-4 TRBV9 CASSPGWIGEKLFF
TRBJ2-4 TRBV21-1 CASSNLPGPRSKNIQYF
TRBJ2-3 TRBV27 CASTLSGLTDTQYF
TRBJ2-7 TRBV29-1 CSVVGSGMVYEQYF
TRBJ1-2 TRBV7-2 CASSLDVLNYGYTF
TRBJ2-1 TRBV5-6 CASKTGVAYNEQFF
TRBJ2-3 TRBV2 CASNTGAGIADTQYF
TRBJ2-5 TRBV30 CAWSVPWAADQETQYF
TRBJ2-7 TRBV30 CAWTITGRATYEQYF
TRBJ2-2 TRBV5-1 CASSFYPSGRAATGELFF